This record concerns one T cell receptor (beta chain) sequence. Since a much larger clone is just one base distant, this may be a read error. Six milliliters of peripheral blood were drawn at each of two time points. This specimen belongs to a study of prognosis after radiotherapy for stage I lung cancer. Study as a whole: Tumors proved to be squamous cell carcinoma in about 7 patients and represented adenocarcinoma in approximately twelve. Radiotherapy took the form of SBRT (3 to 5 fractions) with a biologically effective dose of at least 100 Gy.

This CDR3 has 15 amino acids. The germline V gene has CDR1 SGHRS and CDR2 YFSETQ. Trimming removed 4 bases from V and 4 bases from J; junction bases left unmatched: 4. It was by two-round multiplex PCR that TCR beta CDR3 was amplified from genomic DNA. Primers were specific to each TRBV and TRBJ gene in first-round PCR. A single record per CDR3 protein comes from TCRdb applying MiXCR to the multiplex PCR reads. The table shows around 17,000 distinct CDR3 sequences, with approximately 29% occurring only once. The material was PBMCs, obtained before or after stereotactic body radiation therapy (not recorded which). V and J are TRBV5-1 and TRBJ2-3; 12 bases are a match to TRBD2. The origin of this receptor is a donor aged 50 or older with non-small cell lung cancer. The CDR3 protein is CASSITSGRSDTQYF. The CDR3 DNA follows: TGCGCCAGCAGCATCACTAGCGGGAGGTCAGATACGCAGTATTTT.